This section outlines one T cell receptor beta chain sequence together with its context. Antigen unknown. Profiled with immunoSEQ multiplex PCR; TCRdb holds only in-frame clones, not every one. There are around 58,000 clones in the sample; approximately 80% occur only once, and about 3.7% lies in the top ten. The sample comes from a study of a mutant IDH1 vaccine in newly diagnosed glioma. Overall study context: Beginning 4-6 weeks after radiotherapy alone, or with temozolomide cycles, vaccination took place.

The time point was: week 5, during vaccination. In every dose of vaccine, 300 ug of mutant IDH1 20-mer peptide was given alongside topical imiquimod. Per the germline V gene, CDR1 is MDHEN and CDR2 is SYDVKM. The CDR3 spans 14 residues. Deletions cut 8 bases from V and 1 base from J, with 14 bases between. The specimen comprised PBMCs, sampled from a glioma patient whose treatment included an IDH1 peptide vaccine. This sequence originates from a man aged 25-45 years with glioma. The chain combines TRBV28 with TRBJ1-2; possibly TRBD1 for D (5 bases). In DNA, the CDR3 is TGTGCCAGCGGCACACTGGGGGATAACTATGGCTACACCTTC. Its protein product is CASGTLGDNYGYTF.